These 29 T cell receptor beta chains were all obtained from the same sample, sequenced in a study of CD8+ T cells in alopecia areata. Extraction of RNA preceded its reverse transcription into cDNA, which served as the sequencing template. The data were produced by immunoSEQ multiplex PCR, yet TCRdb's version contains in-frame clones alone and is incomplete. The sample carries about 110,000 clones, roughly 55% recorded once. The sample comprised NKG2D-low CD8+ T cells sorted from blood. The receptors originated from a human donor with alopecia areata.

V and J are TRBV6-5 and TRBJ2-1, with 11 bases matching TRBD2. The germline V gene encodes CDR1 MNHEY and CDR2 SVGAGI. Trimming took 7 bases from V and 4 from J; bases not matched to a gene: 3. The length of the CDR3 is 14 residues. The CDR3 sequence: CASTTSGSYNEQFF. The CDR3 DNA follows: TGTGCCAGCACAACTAGCGGGAGTTACAATGAGCAGTTCTTC.

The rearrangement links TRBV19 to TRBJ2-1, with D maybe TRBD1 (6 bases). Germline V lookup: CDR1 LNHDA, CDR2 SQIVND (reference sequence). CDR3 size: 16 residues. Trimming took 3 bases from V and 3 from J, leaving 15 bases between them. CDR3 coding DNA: TGTGCCAGTAGTATTGGGGATGGGGGCGTCTACAATGAGCAGTTCTTC. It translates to CASSIGDGGVYNEQFF.

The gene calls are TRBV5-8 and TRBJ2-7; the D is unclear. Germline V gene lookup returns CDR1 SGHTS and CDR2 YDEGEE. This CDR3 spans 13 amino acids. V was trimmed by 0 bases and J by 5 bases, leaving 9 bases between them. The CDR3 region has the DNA TGTGCCAGCAGCTTGGTCAGGCGAAACGAGCAGTACTTC. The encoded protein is CASSLVRRNEQYF.

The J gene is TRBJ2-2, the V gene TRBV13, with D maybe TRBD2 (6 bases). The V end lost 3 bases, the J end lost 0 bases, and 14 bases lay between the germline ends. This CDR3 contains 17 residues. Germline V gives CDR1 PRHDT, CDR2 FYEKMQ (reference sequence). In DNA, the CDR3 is TGTGCCAGCAGCTTCCCGGAGGGCTCACCGAACACCGGGGAGCTGTTTTTT. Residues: CASSFPEGSPNTGELFF.

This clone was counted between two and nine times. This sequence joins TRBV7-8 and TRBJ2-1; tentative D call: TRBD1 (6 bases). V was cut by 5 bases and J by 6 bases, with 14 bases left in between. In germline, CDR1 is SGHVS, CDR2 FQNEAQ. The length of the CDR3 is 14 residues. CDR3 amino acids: CASSHTTGINEQFF. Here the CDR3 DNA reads TGTGCCAGCAGCCACACCACAGGGATCAATGAGCAGTTCTTC.

The CDR3 nucleotides are TGTGCCAGCAGTTACTCCCGGGACTATACCTACGAGCAGTACTTC. Its translation: CASSYSRDYTYEQYF. V usage is TRBV6-5 and J usage is TRBJ2-7; 7 bases are shared with TRBD2. Germline V CDR1 and CDR2: MNHEY, SVGAGI. V lost 0 bases, J lost 2 bases, and 4 bases stayed unmatched. The CDR3 sequence is 15 residues long.

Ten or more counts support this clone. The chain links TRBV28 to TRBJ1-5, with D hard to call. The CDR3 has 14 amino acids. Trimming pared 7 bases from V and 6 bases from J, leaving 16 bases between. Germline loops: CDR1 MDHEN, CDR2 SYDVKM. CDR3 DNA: TGTGCCAGCACCCCACCGGGCGAGGTTCAGCCCCAGCATTTT. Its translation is CASTPPGEVQPQHF.

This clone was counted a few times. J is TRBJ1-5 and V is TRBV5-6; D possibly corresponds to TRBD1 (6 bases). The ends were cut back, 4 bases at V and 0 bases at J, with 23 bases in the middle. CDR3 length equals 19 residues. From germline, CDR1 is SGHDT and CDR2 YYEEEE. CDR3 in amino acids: CASSRRGQDHPYSNQPQHF. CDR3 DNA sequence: TGTGCCAGCAGCCGGCGGGGACAAGACCACCCCTATAGCAATCAGCCCCAGCATTTT.

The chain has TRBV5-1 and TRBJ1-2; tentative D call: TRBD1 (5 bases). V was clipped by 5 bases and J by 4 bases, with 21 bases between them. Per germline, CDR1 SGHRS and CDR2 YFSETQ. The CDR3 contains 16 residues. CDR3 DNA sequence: TGCGCCAGCAGTTCTGACCGACAGAGCCTACTCTATGGCTACACCTTC. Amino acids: CASSSDRQSLLYGYTF.

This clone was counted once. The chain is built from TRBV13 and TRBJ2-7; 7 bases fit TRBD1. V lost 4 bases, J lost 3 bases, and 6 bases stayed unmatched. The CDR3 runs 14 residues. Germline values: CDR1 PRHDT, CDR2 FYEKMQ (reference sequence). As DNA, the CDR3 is TGTGCCAGCAGCTCCCGGACAGGCCTCTACGAGCAGTACTTC. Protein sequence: CASSSRTGLYEQYF. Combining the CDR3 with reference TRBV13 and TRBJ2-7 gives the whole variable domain AAGVIQSPRHLIKEKRETATLKCYPIPRHDTVYWYQQGPGQDPQFLISFYEKMQSDKGSIPDRFSAQQFSDYHSELNMSSLELGDSALYFCASSSRTGLYEQYFGPGTRLTVT.

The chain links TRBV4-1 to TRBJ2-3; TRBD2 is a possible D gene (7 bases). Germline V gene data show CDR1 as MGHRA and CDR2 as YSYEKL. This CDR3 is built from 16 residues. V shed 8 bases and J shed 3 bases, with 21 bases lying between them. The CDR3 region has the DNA TGCGCCAGCTCCCTCGGCGGGGGCCGGAGGACAGATACGCAGTATTTT. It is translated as CASSLGGGRRTDTQYF.

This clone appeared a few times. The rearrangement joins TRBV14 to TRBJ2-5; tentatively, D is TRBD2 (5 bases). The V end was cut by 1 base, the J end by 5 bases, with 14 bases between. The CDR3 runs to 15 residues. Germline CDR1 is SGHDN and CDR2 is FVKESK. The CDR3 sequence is CASSQGLLVSETQYF. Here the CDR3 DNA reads TGTGCCAGCAGCCAAGGCCTACTAGTAAGCGAGACCCAGTACTTC.

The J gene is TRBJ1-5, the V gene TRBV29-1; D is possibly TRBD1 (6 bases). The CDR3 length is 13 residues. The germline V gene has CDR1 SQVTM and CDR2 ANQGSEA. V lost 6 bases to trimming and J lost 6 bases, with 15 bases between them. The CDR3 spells CSVLQGSGQPQHF. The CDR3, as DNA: TGCAGCGTATTACAGGGTTCCGGTCAGCCCCAGCATTTT.

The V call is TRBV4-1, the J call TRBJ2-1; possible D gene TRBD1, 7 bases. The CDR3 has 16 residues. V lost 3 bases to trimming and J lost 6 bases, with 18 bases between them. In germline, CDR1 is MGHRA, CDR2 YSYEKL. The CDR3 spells CASSHSTGEVLNEQFF. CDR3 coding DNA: TGCGCCAGCAGCCACTCCACAGGGGAGGTACTCAATGAGCAGTTCTTC.

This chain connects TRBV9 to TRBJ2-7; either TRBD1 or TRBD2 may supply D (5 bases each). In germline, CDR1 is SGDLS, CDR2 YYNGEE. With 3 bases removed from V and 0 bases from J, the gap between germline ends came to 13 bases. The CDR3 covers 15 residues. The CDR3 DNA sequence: TGTGCCAGCAGCGCCAGGGACGGCTACTCCTACGAGCAGTACTTC. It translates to CASSARDGYSYEQYF.

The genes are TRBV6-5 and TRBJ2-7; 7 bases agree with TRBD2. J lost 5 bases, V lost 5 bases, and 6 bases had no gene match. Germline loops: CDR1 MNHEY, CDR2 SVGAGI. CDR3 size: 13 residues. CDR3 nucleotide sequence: TGTGCCAGCAGTCCTTTTGCGGGGGACGAGCAGTACTTC. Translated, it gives CASSPFAGDEQYF.

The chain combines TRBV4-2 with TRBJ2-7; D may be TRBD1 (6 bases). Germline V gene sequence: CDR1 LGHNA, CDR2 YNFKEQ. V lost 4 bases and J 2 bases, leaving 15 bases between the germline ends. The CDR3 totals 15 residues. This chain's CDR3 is CASSRTDRGAYEQYF. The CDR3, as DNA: TGTGCCAGCAGCCGAACGGACAGAGGGGCCTACGAGCAGTACTTC.

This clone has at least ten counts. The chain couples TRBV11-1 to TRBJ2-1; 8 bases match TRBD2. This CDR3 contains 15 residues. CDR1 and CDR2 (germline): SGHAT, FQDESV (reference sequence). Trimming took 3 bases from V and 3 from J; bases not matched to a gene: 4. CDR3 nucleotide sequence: TGTGCCAGCAGCTTCTTCACTAGCGGCTACAATGAGCAGTTCTTC. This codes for CASSFFTSGYNEQFF.

The CDR3 loop reads CASSPHTSSYNEQFF. For the CDR3, the DNA is TGCGCCAGCAGCCCGCACACGAGCTCCTACAATGAGCAGTTCTTC. The chain uses TRBV4-1 and TRBJ2-1; D not certain. This CDR3 region has 15 residues. The germline V gene has CDR1 MGHRA and CDR2 YSYEKL. The V and J ends lost 4 bases and 0 bases respectively, with 10 bases between them.

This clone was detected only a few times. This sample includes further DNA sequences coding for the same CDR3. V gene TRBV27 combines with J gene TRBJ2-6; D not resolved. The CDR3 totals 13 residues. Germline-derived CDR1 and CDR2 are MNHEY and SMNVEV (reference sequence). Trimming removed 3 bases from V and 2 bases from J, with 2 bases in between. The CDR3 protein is CASSFPGANVLTF. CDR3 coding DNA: TGTGCCAGCAGTTTTCCTGGGGCCAACGTCCTGACTTTC.

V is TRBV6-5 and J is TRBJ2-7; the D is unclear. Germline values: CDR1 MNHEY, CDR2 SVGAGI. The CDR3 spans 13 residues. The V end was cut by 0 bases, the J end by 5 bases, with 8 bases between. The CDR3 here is CASSYSTGDEQYF. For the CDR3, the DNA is TGTGCCAGCAGTTACTCGACCGGCGACGAGCAGTACTTC.

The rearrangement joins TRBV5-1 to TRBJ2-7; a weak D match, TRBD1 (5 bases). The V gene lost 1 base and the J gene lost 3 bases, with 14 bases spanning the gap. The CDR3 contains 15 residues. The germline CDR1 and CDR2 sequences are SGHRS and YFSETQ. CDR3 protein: CASSLRAAGIYEQYF. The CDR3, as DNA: TGCGCCAGCAGCTTGAGGGCGGCAGGGATCTACGAGCAGTACTTC.

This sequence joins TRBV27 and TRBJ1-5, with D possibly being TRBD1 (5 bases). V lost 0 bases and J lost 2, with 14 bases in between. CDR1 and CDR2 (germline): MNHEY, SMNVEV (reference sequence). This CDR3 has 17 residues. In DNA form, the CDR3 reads TGTGCCAGCAGTTTATCGGGGGTTGCCAGGGGCAATCAGCCCCAGCATTTT. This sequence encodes CASSLSGVARGNQPQHF.

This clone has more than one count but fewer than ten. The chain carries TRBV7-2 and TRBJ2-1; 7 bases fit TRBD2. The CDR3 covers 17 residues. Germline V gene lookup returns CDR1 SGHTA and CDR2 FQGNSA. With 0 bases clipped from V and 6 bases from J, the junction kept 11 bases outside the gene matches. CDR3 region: CASSLAVWEGRSNEQFF. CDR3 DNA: TGTGCCAGCAGCTTAGCTGTGTGGGAGGGCCGGTCCAATGAGCAGTTCTTC.

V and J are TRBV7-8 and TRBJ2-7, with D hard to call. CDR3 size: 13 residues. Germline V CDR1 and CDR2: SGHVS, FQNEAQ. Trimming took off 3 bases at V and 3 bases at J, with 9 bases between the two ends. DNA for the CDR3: TGTGCCAGCAGCTTGGTCTCTTTCTACGAGCAGTACTTC. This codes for CASSLVSFYEQYF.

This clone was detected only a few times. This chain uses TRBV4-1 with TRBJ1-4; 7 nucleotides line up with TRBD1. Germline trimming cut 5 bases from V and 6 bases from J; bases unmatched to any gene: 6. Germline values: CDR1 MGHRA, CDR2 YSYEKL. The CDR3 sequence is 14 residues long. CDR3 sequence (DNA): TGCGCCAGCAGCAGGGACAGCGGATATGAAAAACTGTTTTTT. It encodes CASSRDSGYEKLFF.

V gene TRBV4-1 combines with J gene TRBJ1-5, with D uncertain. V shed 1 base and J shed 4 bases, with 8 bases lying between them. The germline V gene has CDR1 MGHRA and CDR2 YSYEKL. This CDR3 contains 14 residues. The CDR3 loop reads CASSQGAGNQPQHF. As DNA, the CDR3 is TGCGCCAGCAGCCAAGGAGCGGGGAATCAGCCCCAGCATTTT.

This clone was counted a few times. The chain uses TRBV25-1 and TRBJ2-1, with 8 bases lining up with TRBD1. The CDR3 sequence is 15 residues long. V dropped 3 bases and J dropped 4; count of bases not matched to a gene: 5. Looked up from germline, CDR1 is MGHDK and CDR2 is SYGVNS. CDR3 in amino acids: CASSENRGDYNEQFF. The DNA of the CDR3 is TGTGCCAGCAGTGAGAACAGGGGGGATTACAATGAGCAGTTCTTC.

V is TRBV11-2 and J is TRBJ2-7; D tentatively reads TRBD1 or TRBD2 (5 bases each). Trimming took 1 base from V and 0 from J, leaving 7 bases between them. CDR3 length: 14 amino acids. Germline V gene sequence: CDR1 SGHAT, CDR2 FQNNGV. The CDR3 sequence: CASSLGGSSYEQYF. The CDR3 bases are TGTGCCAGCAGCTTAGGGGGGAGCTCCTACGAGCAGTACTTC.